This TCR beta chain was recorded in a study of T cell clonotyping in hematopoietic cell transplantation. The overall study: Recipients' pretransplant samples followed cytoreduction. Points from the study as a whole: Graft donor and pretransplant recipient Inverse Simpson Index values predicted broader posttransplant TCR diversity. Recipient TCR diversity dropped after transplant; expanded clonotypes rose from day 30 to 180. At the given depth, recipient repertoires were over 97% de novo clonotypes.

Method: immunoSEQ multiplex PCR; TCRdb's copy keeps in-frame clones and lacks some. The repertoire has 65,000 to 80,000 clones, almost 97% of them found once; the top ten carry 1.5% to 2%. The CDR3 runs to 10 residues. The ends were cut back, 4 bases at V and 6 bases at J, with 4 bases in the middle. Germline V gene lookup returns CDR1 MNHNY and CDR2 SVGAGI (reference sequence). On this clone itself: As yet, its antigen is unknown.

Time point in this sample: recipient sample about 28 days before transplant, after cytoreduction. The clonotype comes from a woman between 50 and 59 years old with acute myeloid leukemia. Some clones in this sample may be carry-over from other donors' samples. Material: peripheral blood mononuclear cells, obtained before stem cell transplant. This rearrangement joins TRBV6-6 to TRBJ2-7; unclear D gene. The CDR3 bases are TGTGCCAGCAGTTCTGGCGAGCAGTACTTC. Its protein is CASSSGEQYF.